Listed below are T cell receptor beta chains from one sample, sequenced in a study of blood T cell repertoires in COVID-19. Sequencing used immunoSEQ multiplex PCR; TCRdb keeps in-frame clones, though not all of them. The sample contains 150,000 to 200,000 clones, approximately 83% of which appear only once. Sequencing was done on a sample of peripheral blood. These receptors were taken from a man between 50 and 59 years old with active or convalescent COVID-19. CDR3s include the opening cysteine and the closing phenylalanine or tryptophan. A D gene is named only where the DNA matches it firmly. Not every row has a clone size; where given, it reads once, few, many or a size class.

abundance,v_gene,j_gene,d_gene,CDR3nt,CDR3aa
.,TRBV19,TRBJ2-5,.,TGTGCCAGTAGTATAGGAAACAGTATAGGGGGAACCCAGTACTTC,CASSIGNSIGGTQYF
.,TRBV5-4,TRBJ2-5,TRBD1,TGTGCCAGCAGCTCGCAGACAGGGGAAGAGACCCAGTACTTC,CASSSQTGEETQYF
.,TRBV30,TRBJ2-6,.,TGTGCCTGGAGTGTCGGCCTAGCTGGGGCCAACGTCCTGACTTTC,CAWSVGLAGANVLTF
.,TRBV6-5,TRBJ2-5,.,TGTGCCAGCAGTTACGAGGAGACCCAGTACTTC,CASSYEETQYF
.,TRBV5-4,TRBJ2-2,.,TGTGCCAGCAGCTATGGCGGGGCAGGGGGTTCCGGGGAGCTGTTTTTT,CASSYGGAGGSGELFF
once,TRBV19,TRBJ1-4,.,TGTGCCAGTAGTATTGAGAAAACAACTAATGAAAAACTGTTTTTT,CASSIEKTTNEKLFF
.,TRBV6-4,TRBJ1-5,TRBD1,TGTGCCAGCAGATCCACAGGGGCTGGCAATCAGCCCCAGCATTTT,CASRSTGAGNQPQHF
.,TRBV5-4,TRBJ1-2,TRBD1,TGTGCCAGCAGCGAAGACAGGGGCAGCTATGGCTACACCTTC,CASSEDRGSYGYTF
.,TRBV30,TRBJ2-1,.,TGTGCCTGGAGTGTAGGGGGGGCCCACAATGAGCAGTTCTTC,CAWSVGGAHNEQFF
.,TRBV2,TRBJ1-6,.,TGTGCCAGCCTCGGGGGGACGCTTAATTCACCCCTCCACTTT,CASLGGTLNSPLHF
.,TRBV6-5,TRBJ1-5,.,TGTGCCAGCAGTTATCGACTTAATCAGCCCCAGCATTTT,CASSYRLNQPQHF
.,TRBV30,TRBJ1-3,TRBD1,TGTGCCTGGGCCCCGGGACAGGGCTCTGGAAACACCATATATTTT,CAWAPGQGSGNTIYF
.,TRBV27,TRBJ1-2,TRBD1,TGTGCCAGCAGTTCTCCGGGACAGGGGGCGGATGGCTACACCTTC,CASSSPGQGADGYTF
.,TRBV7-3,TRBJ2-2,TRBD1,TGTGCCAGCACCCCCGCAGGGGGAACGGGCGGGGAGCTGTTTTTT,CASTPAGGTGGELFF
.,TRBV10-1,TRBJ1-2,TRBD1,TGCGCCAGCAGTGATGGAACAGGGGGCGCGAGTGGCTACACCTTC,CASSDGTGGASGYTF
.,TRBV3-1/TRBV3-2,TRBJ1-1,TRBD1,TGTGCCAGCAGCCAAGGGAACAGGGGCACTGAAGCTTTCTTT,CASSQGNRGTEAFF
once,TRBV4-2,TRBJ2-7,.,TGTGCCAGCAGCCAAGATTTAGTCTACGAGCAGTACTTC,CASSQDLVYEQYF
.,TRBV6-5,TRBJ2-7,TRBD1,TGTGCCAGCAGCTCCGGACAGGGGAACGTTCGGGTGCAGTACTTC,CASSSGQGNVRVQYF
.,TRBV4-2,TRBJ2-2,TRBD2,TGTGCCAGCAGCCGCTACTCTAGCGGACAAAACACCGGGGAGCTGTTTTTT,CASSRYSSGQNTGELFF
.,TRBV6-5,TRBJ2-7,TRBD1,TGTGCCAGCAGTCCTTACAGGGGGGCCTACGAGCAGTACTTC,CASSPYRGAYEQYF
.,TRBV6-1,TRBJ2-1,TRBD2,TGTGCCAGCAGTGAGGGACTAGCATCGTACAATGAGCAGTTCTTC,CASSEGLASYNEQFF